The text below deals with one T cell receptor beta chain. The sample is drawn from a study of blood T cell repertoires in COVID-19. Study in general: Acute and convalescent COVID-19 samples came from the United States, Italy and Spain. The analysed material was cDNA or gDNA that came from T cells, B-cell-depleted T cells, or PBMCs.

Trimming removed 7 bases at V and 9 bases at J, with 10 bases between. Germline loops: CDR1 SGHVS, CDR2 FQNEAQ. This CDR3 is 12 amino acids long. Original handling: For nucleated cells, counts were estimated from reference gene primer amplification. Here immunoSEQ multiplex PCR was the method, and the copy in TCRdb shows in-frame clones only, minus some. V and J calls and clone size are given by that table; D and trimming were obtained from the DNA. This sample has 130,000 or so clones; more than 70% occur once, and the top ten carry over 1.1%. The sequence was obtained from a man aged 55 to 69 with acute or convalescent COVID-19. Sequenced sample: peripheral blood. J is TRBJ1-6 and V is TRBV7-8, with D hard to call. The CDR3 DNA reads as TGTGCCAGCACCGCGGGCGGTTCACCCCTCCACTTT. Encoded protein: CASTAGGSPLHF.